This T cell receptor beta chain was profiled in a study of T cells after yellow fever vaccination. Universal primer sites and UMIs were introduced during 5'RACE template-switching synthesis of TCR cDNA. MiXCR was run by TCRdb on the 5' RACE reads, yielding one entry per CDR3 protein. The sample yields roughly 63,000 distinct CDR3 sequences, 6.5% to 9% seen once. This clonotype showed up many times. Its target is unknown. Germline V gene data show CDR1 as DFQATT and CDR2 as SNEGSKA (reference sequence). CDR3 length: 13 amino acids. Trimming took 1 base from V and 7 from J, leaving 13 bases between them. Study-wide findings and caveats: Most clones from primary vaccination were detected again post-booster (96% CD4, around 90% CD8). Highly abundant clonotypes carried over from the bulk population could end up in FACS-sorted repertoires as contaminants.

V and J are TRBV20-1 and TRBJ1-1, with D perhaps TRBD1 (5 bases). The sample was CD8+ T cells sorted from PBMCs, taken 15 days after the yellow fever booster vaccination. The source of this sequence is a man younger than 45 who received the YFV17D yellow fever vaccine. The DNA of the CDR3 is TGCAGTGCTAGAGGCGGGGGTAATAGTGAAGCTTTCTTT. Protein sequence: CSARGGGNSEAFF.